This T cell receptor beta chain was retrieved from a study of T cell responses to AZD1222 COVID-19 vaccine. As regards this clone: Its antigen is unknown.

Trimming left V 5 bases short and J 6 bases short, with 23 bases between. The CDR3 consists of 17 residues. From germline, CDR1 is SGHVS and CDR2 FQNEAQ. Data came from immunoSEQ multiplex PCR; TCRdb stores just in-frame clones and leaves some out. The sample lists tens of thousands of clones, roughly 86% occurring once. Regarding the study as a whole: Spike-specific TCRs gained breadth and depth after people received two AZD1222 doses. Donors in the cohort were predominantly white British and more often female, and clonal diversity was possibly underestimated. Repertoires were obtained solely post-peak T cell response.

The origin of this receptor is an adult in good health. This chain connects TRBV7-8 to TRBJ2-1; D uncertain. The sample in question was peripheral blood, obtained on day 0 of AZD1222 vaccination. As DNA, the CDR3 is TGTGCCAGCAGCCACCGCTTAGCCTCCGTGGACGGCAATGAGCAGTTCTTC. It encodes CASSHRLASVDGNEQFF. The full variable domain, its missing parts supplied by reference TRBV7-8 and TRBJ2-1, is GAGVSQSPRYKVAKRGQDVALRCDPISGHVSLFWYQQALGQGPEFLTYFQNEAQLDKSGLPSDRFFAERPEGSVSTLKIQRTQQEDSAVYLCASSHRLASVDGNEQFFGPGTRLTVL.